These T cell receptor beta chains were read from a single sample in a study of cytomegalovirus exposure and HLA in healthy donors. Sequencing used immunoSEQ multiplex PCR; TCRdb keeps in-frame clones, though not all of them. The top ten hold about 3.3% of the sample, which has 100,000 to 150,000 clones, about 80% seen once. The sample comprised PBMCs. The origin of the receptors is a woman in her forties or fifties in good health and CMV-seronegative. CDR3s include the opening cysteine and the closing phenylalanine or tryptophan. D genes are given only for firm matches. Clone size is stated in some rows and not others, as once, few, many or a class when expanded.

>15|TRBJ2-3|.|TRBV27|TRBD2
TGTGCCAGCAGGGTAGCGGGAGGGAGCACAGATACGCAGTATTTT
CASRVAGGSTDTQYF
>14|TRBJ2-3|few|TRBV19|TRBD2
TGTGCCAGTAGTATCCCGGGACTAGCGTATACGCAGTATTTT
CASSIPGLAYTQYF
>14|TRBJ1-2|.|TRBV14|.
TGTGCCAGCAGCCAGGTTCCTGGAGTTAATGGCTACACCTTC
CASSQVPGVNGYTF
>18|TRBJ2-6|.|TRBV7-3|TRBD1
TGTGCCAGCAGCCCGGGACAGGGGAAGAGCTCTGGGGCCAACGTCCTGACTTTC
CASSPGQGKSSGANVLTF
>14|TRBJ2-5|.|TRBV5-6|TRBD2
TGTGCCAGCAGCTTTAGCGGGAGCCAAGAGACCCAGTACTTC
CASSFSGSQETQYF
>16|TRBJ2-3|.|TRBV29-1|.
TGCAGCGTTGAAGATCAGGCCGGCCCTAGCACAGATACGCAGTATTTT
CSVEDQAGPSTDTQYF
>14|TRBJ2-1|.|TRBV5-4|.
TGTGCCAGCAGCTTCAGGGGTCGGGACAATGAGCAGTTCTTC
CASSFRGRDNEQFF
>12|TRBJ2-5|few|TRBV7-2|.
TGTGCCAGTCAGAGAGCGCAAGAGACCCAGTACTTC
CASQRAQETQYF
>14|TRBJ2-7|.|TRBV28|.
TGTGCCAGCAGTTTAGGAGGACAGTTCTACGAGCAGTACTTC
CASSLGGQFYEQYF
>15|TRBJ2-7|.|TRBV30|.
TGTGCCTGGAGTGTAATGGCGGGGGCCGCAACCGGGGAGTACTTC
CAWSVMAGAATGEYF
>14|TRBJ2-7|.|TRBV28|TRBD1
TGTGCCAGCACCCCAGACAGGGGGACCTACGGGCAGTACTTC
CASTPDRGTYGQYF
>14|TRBJ2-2|once|TRBV5-4|.
TGTGCCAGCAACTCGGACTCAACCACCGGGGAGCTGTTTTTT
CASNSDSTTGELFF